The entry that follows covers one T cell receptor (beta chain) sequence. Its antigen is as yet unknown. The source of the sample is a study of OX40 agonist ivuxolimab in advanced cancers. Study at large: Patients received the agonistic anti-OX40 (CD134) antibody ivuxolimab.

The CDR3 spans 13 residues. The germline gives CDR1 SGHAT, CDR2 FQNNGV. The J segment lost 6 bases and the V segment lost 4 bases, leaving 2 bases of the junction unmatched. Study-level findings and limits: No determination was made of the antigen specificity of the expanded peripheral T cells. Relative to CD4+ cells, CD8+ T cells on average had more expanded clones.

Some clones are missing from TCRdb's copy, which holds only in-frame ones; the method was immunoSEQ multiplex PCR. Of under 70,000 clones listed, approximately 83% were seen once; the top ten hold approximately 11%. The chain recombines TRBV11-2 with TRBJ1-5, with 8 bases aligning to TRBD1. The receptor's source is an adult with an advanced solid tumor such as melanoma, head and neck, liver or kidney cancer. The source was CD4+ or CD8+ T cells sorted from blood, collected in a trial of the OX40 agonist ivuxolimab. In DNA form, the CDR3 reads TGTGCCAGCAGCTGGACAGGGTTTCAGCCCCAGCATTTT. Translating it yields CASSWTGFQPQHF.